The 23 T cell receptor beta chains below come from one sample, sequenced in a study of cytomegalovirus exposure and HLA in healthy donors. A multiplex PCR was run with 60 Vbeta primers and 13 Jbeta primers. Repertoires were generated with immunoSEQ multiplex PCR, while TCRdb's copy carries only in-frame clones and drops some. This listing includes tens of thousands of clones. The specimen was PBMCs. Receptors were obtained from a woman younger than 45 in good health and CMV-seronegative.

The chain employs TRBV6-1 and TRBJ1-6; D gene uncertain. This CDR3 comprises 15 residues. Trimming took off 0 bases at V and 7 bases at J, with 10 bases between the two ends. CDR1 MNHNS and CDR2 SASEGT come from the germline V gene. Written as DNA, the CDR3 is TGTGCCAGCAGTGAAGCAAGAGGAGGGAATTCACCCCTCCACTTT. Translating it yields CASSEARGGNSPLHF.

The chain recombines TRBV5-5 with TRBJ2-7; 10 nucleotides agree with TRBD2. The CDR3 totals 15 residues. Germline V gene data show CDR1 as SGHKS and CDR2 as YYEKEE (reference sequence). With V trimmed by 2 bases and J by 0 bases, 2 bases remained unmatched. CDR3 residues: CASSLGLAVSYEQYF. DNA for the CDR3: TGTGCCAGCAGCTTAGGACTAGCGGTCTCCTACGAGCAGTACTTC.

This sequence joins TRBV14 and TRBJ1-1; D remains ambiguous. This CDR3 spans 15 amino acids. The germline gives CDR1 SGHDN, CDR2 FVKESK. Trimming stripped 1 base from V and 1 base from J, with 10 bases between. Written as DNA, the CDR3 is TGTGCCAGCAGCCAAGGGAGAGGTCAGAACACTGAAGCTTTCTTT. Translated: CASSQGRGQNTEAFF. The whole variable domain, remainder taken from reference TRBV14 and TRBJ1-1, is EAGVTQFPSHSVIEKGQTVTLRCDPISGHDNLYWYRRVMGKEIKFLLHFVKESKQDESGMPNNRFLAERTGGTYSTLKVQPAELEDSGVYFCASSQGRGQNTEAFFGQGTRLTVV.

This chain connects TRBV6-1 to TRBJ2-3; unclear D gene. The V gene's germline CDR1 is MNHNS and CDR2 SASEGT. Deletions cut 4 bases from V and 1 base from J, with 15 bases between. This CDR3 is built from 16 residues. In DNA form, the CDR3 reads TGTGCCAGCAGTGGGCGCCTTAGTGGAGGCACAGATACGCAGTATTTT. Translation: CASSGRLSGGTDTQYF.

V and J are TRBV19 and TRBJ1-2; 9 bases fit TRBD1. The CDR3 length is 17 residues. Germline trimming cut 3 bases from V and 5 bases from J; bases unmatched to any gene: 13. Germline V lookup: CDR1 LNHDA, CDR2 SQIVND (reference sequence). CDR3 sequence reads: CASSMKNAVTGGYGYTF. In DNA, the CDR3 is TGTGCCAGTAGTATGAAAAACGCGGTGACAGGGGGTTATGGCTACACCTTC.

The CDR3 reads CASSPQGPSSYEQYF. The CDR3 region has the DNA TGTGCCAGCAGTCCACAGGGGCCCTCTTCCTACGAGCAGTACTTC. V gene TRBV25-1 combines with J gene TRBJ2-7, with 7 bases that match TRBD1. The CDR3 consists of 15 residues. Germline CDR1 is MGHDK and CDR2 is SYGVNS. V was clipped by 5 bases and J by 1 base; unmatched bases: 8.

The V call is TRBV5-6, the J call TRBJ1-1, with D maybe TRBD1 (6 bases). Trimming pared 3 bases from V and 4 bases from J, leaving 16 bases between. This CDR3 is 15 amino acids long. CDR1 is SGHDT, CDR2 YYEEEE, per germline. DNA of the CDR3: TGTGCCAGCAGCTCTAAGGGGGGGAGATTCACTGAAGCTTTCTTT. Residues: CASSSKGGRFTEAFF.

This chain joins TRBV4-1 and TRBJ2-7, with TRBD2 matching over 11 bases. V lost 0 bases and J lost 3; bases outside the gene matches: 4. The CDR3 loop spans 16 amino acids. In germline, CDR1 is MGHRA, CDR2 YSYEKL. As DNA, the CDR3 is TGCGCCAGCAGCCAAGACTTTACTAGCGGGAGCTACGAGCAGTACTTC. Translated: CASSQDFTSGSYEQYF.

CDR3 DNA sequence: TGTGCCTGGAGTGTAGGCGGGCCCGGTGAAAAACTGTTTTTT. Translated: CAWSVGGPGEKLFF. The chain links TRBV30 to TRBJ1-4; the D is unclear. This CDR3 is 14 amino acids long. Germline CDR1 reads GTSNPN; CDR2 reads SVGIG (reference sequence). The V end was cut by 0 bases, the J end by 7 bases, with 12 bases between.

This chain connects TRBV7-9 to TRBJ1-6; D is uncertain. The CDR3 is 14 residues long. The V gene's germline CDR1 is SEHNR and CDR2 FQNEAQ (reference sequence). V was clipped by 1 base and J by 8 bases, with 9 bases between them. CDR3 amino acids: CASSLGAEHSPLHF. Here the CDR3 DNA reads TGTGCCAGCAGCTTAGGGGCAGAACATTCACCCCTCCACTTT.

The CDR3 nucleotides read TGCGCCAGCAGCCAAGCGGGAGTGGATGAGCAGTTCTTC. Its translation: CASSQAGVDEQFF. The chain combines TRBV4-3 with TRBJ2-1; D may be TRBD2 (6 bases). V was pared by 1 base and J by 8 bases, with 9 bases between. Germline V gene data show CDR1 as LGHNA and CDR2 as YSLEER. CDR3 length equals 13 residues.

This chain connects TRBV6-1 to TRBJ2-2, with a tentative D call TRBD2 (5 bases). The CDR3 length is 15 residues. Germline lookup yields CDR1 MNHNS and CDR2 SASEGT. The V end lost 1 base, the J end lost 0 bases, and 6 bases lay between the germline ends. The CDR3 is CASSEGGANTGELFF. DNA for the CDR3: TGTGCCAGCAGTGAAGGGGGAGCGAACACCGGGGAGCTGTTTTTT.

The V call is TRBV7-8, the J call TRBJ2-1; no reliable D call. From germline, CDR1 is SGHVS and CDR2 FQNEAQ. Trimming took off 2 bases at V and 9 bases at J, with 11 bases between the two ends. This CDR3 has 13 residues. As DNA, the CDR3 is TGTGCCAGCAGCTTAAATTCCCCACTTGAGCAGTTCTTC. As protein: CASSLNSPLEQFF. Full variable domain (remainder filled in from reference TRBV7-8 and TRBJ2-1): GAGVSQSPRYKVAKRGQDVALRCDPISGHVSLFWYQQALGQGPEFLTYFQNEAQLDKSGLPSDRFFAERPEGSVSTLKIQRTQQEDSAVYLCASSLNSPLEQFFGPGTRLTVL.

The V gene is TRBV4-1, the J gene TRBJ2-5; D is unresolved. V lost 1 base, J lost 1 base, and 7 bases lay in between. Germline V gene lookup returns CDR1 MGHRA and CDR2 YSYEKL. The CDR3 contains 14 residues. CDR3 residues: CASSQVGSQETQYF. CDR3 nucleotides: TGCGCCAGCAGCCAAGTGGGCAGCCAAGAGACCCAGTACTTC.

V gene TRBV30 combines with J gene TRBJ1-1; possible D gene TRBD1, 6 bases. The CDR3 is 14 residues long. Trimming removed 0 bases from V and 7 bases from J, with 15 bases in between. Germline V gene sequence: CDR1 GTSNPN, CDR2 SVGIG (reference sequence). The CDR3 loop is CAWSVRGGVSEAFF. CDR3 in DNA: TGTGCCTGGAGTGTACGAGGGGGGGTGAGTGAAGCTTTCTTT.

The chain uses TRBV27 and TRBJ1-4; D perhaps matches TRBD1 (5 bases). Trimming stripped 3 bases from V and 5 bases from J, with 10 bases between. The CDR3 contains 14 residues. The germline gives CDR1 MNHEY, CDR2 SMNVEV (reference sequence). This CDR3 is CASSFGGPNEKLFF. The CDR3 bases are TGTGCCAGCAGTTTCGGGGGACCAAATGAAAAACTGTTTTTT.

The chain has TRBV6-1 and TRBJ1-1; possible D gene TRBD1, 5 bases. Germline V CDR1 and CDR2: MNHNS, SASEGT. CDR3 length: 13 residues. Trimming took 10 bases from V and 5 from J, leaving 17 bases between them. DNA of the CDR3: TGTGCCACAGGGCTATTTCAACAGACTGAAGCTTTCTTT. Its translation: CATGLFQQTEAFF.

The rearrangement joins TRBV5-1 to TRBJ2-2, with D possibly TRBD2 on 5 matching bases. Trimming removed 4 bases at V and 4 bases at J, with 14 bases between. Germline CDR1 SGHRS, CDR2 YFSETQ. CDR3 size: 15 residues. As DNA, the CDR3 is TGCGCCAGCAGCCCACTAGAGATAAGCACCGGGGAGCTGTTTTTT. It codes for CASSPLEISTGELFF.

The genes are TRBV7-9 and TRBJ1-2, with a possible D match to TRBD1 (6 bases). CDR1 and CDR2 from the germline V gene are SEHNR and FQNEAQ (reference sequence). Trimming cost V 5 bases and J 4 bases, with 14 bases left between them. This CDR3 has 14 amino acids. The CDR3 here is CASSPPGEGYGYTF. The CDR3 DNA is TGTGCCAGCAGCCCACCAGGGGAGGGCTATGGCTACACCTTC.

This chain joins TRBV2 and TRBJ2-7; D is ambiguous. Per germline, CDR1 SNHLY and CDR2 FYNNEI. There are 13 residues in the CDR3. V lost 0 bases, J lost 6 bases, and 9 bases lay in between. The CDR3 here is CASSEAIRGEQYF. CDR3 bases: TGTGCCAGCAGTGAAGCGATCCGCGGCGAGCAGTACTTC.

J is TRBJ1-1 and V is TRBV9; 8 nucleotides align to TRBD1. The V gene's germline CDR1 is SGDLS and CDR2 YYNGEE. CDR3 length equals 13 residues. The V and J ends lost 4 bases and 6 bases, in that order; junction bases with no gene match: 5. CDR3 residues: CASSYGQGSEAFF. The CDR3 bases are TGTGCCAGCAGCTATGGACAGGGATCTGAAGCTTTCTTT.

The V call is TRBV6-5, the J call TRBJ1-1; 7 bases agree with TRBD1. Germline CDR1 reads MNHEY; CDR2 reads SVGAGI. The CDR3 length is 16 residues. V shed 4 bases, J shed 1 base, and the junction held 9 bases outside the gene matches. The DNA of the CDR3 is TGTGCCAGCAGTTCCCTTTTTCAGGGGGGGAACACTGAAGCTTTCTTT. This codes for CASSSLFQGGNTEAFF.

CDR3 amino acids: CASSGGPSGPGGDTQYF. CDR3 sequence (DNA): TGCGCCAGCAGCGGTGGCCCTAGCGGGCCTGGCGGTGATACGCAGTATTTT. The rearrangement uses TRBV5-1 and TRBJ2-3; the match to TRBD2 covers 8 bases. The CDR3 totals 17 residues. The germline gives CDR1 SGHRS, CDR2 YFSETQ. The V and J ends lost 4 bases and 6 bases, in that order; junction bases with no gene match: 16.